This TCR beta chain derives from a study of blood T cell repertoires in COVID-19. At the level of the study: COVID-19 samples collected from the United States, Italy and Spain covered acute and convalescent phases.

The authors' processing: Amplifying reference gene primers gave estimates of nucleated cell counts. The method was immunoSEQ multiplex PCR; TCRdb's version includes in-frame clones alone and lacks a portion of them. D and trimming were read from the DNA, whereas the V and J calls and clone size are those reported in that table. The data show 270,000 or so clones, with about 81% seen just once and over 1.1% held by the top ten. In its sample, this clone was seen a few times. From germline, CDR1 is MGHDK and CDR2 SYGVNS. V lost 1 base and J 5 bases, leaving 8 bases between the germline ends. The CDR3 has 13 residues. The Seattle patients joined while their infection was active and were tracked longitudinally afterward.

This chain links TRBV25-1 with TRBJ1-1; D may be TRBD1 (6 bases). Input material: peripheral blood. The TCR was taken from a human donor with COVID-19, enrolled during active disease. The donor label of this sample is uncertain. CDR3 residues: CASSEWQGTEAFF. The CDR3 DNA follows: TGTGCCAGCAGTGAATGGCAGGGGACTGAAGCTTTCTTT.